The present T cell receptor (beta chain) was sequenced within a study of blood T cell repertoires in COVID-19. Study-wide context: COVID-19 samples from acute and convalescent phases originated in the United States, Italy and Spain. Sources were T cells, B-cell-depleted T cells, or PBMCs; the material itself was cDNA or gDNA.

Authors' data handling: Amplifying reference gene primers gave estimates of nucleated cell counts. Measured with immunoSEQ multiplex PCR; TCRdb has only the in-frame clones, and not every one. The DNA gave D and trimming, while V, J and clone size come from that table. The sample lists about 160,000 clones; 82% were seen once. Germline V gene lookup returns CDR1 SNHLY and CDR2 FYNNEI. The CDR3 spans 14 residues. Trimming took 5 bases from V and 10 from J; bases not matched to a gene: 8. The V gene is TRBV2, the J gene TRBJ1-6; TRBD1 aligns across 7 bases. The sequence came from a woman of 80 years or more with acute or convalescent COVID-19. The sample consisted of peripheral blood. The CDR3 DNA reads as TGTGCCAGCAGTTTAACAGGGGAGGCCTCACCCCTCCACTTT. Translating it yields CASSLTGEASPLHF.